This TCR beta chain was recorded in a study of blood T cell repertoires in COVID-19. In the study overall: The origin of the acute and convalescent COVID-19 samples was the United States, Italy and Spain.

In the study's own analysis: Amplification with reference gene primers provided the estimates of nucleated cell counts. Repertoires were generated with immunoSEQ multiplex PCR, while TCRdb's copy carries only in-frame clones and drops some. The D gene and trimming were derived from the DNA, and the V and J assignments and clone size from that table. The sample consists of 85,000 to 95,000 clones, approximately 89% of them appearing once. The TCR originated in a man aged 55 to 70 with acute or convalescent COVID-19. Material: peripheral blood.

CDR3 DNA: TGTGCCAGCAGACCCCTTGGGAGCTCCTACGAGCAGTACTTC. It is translated as CASRPLGSSYEQYF. V and J are TRBV27 and TRBJ2-7; tentative D call: TRBD2 (5 bases). V dropped 6 bases and J dropped 0 bases, with 12 bases sitting between them. The CDR3 spans 14 residues. CDR1 is MNHEY and CDR2 is SMNVEV in the germline V gene (reference sequence).